The next 2 T cell receptor beta chains were all read from a single sample in a study of blood T cell repertoires in COVID-19. Using immunoSEQ multiplex PCR, the repertoire was profiled, and TCRdb retains in-frame clones only, with some absent. This repertoire shows around 270,000 clones, approximately 92% found once; its top ten account for 2.5% to 3%. Sample: peripheral blood. These receptors came from a person between 18 and 35 years old with COVID-19, enrolled during active disease.

The CDR3 reads CASSLDPLEQYF. The CDR3 DNA follows: TGTGCCAGCAGCTTAGACCCCCTAGAGCAGTACTTC. This chain joins TRBV7-6 and TRBJ2-7; D is ambiguous. Germline assignment: CDR1 SGHVS and CDR2 FNYEAQ. The V and J ends lost 1 base and 7 bases respectively, with 8 bases between them. The CDR3 is made up of 12 amino acids.

The chain employs TRBV5-6 and TRBJ1-2; 8 nucleotides agree with TRBD1. The CDR3 is 13 residues long. Germline-derived CDR1 and CDR2 are SGHDT and YYEEEE. The V and J ends lost 4 bases and 4 bases, in that order; junction bases with no gene match: 3. Here the CDR3 DNA reads TGTGCCAGCAGCACCGGACAGGGCTATGGCTACACCTTC. Translated, it gives CASSTGQGYGYTF.